Detailed here is one T cell receptor beta chain. The record originates from a study of T cell responses to AZD1222 COVID-19 vaccine. Germline CDR1 LNHDA, CDR2 SQIVND (reference sequence). The CDR3 contains 15 residues. V was clipped by 6 bases and J by 4 bases; unmatched bases: 11. This table comes from immunoSEQ multiplex PCR, and its TCRdb copy is limited to in-frame clones, with some not included. The sample consists of more than 140,000 clones, around 88% of them appearing once. This chain connects TRBV19 to TRBJ1-2; 7 bases match TRBD1. The starting material was peripheral blood, obtained on day 0 of MenACWY control vaccination. This receptor was obtained from an adult in good health. The DNA of the CDR3 is TGTGCCAGTAGAAACAGCCCCGGGACAGTCTATGGCTACACCTTC. The encoded protein is CASRNSPGTVYGYTF. Full variable domain (missing parts from reference TRBV19 and TRBJ1-2): DGGITQSPKYLFRKEGQNVTLSCEQNLNHDAMYWYRQDPGQGLRLIYYSQIVNDFQKGDIAEGYSVSREKKESFPLTVTSAQKNPTAFYLCASRNSPGTVYGYTFGSGTRLTVV.